These T cell receptor beta chains were read from a single sample in a study of T cell responses to AZD1222 COVID-19 vaccine. This table comes from immunoSEQ multiplex PCR, and its TCRdb copy is limited to in-frame clones, with some not included. The sample gives approximately 270,000 clones, around 93% of which show up once; around 0.6% is in the top ten. Sequenced material: peripheral blood, taken 28 days after the second AZD1222 dose. The receptors were gathered from an adult who received the AZD1222 COVID-19 vaccine. Each CDR3 is given with its conserved first and last residue. A D gene is named only where the DNA matches it firmly. The listing skips clone size in some rows; elsewhere it reads once, few, many or a size class.

J: TRBJ1-5
D: -
V: TRBV4-3
size: -
CDR3: CASSQDSTGQPQHF
DNA: TGCGCCAGCAGCCAGGATTCGACAGGTCAGCCCCAGCATTTT

J: TRBJ2-3
D: -
V: TRBV2
size: -
CDR3: CASSEGWQYTSTDTQYF
DNA: TGTGCCAGCAGTGAAGGGTGGCAGTATACCAGCACAGATACGCAGTATTTT

J: TRBJ1-1
D: -
V: TRBV2
size: -
CDR3: CASRAYQIVRAPGNEAFF
DNA: TGTGCCAGCAGAGCTTATCAGATAGTCCGGGCCCCGGGGAATGAAGCTTTCTTT

J: TRBJ2-7
D: TRBD1
V: TRBV19
size: -
CDR3: CASSLSHRGVYEQYF
DNA: TGTGCCAGTAGTCTCTCCCACAGGGGTGTATACGAGCAGTACTTC

J: TRBJ2-7
D: -
V: TRBV4-2
size: -
CDR3: CASSQTFGSYEQYF
DNA: TGTGCCAGCAGCCAAACGTTCGGGAGCTACGAGCAGTACTTC

J: TRBJ1-4
D: -
V: TRBV5-1
size: -
CDR3: CASSPGVGQGGFEKLFF
DNA: TGCGCCAGCAGCCCCGGGGTGGGCCAGGGAGGTTTTGAAAAACTGTTTTTT

J: TRBJ1-2
D: -
V: TRBV19
size: once
CDR3: CASNHNTNYGYTF
DNA: TGTGCCAGTAATCATAATACCAACTATGGCTACACCTTC

J: TRBJ2-7
D: -
V: TRBV9
size: once
CDR3: CASSVAGAYEQYF
DNA: TGTGCCAGCAGCGTAGCTGGGGCCTACGAGCAGTACTTC

J: TRBJ2-5
D: TRBD1
V: TRBV7-9
size: -
CDR3: CASSRQGSQETQYF
DNA: TGTGCCAGCAGCCGACAGGGGTCTCAAGAGACCCAGTACTTC

J: TRBJ1-3
D: -
V: TRBV5-1
size: -
CDR3: CASSLGGTGNTIYF
DNA: TGCGCCAGCAGCTTAGGTGGGACGGGAAACACCATATATTTT

J: TRBJ1-2
D: -
V: TRBV24-1
size: -
CDR3: CATISFSKSNYGYTF
DNA: TGTGCCACCATCAGCTTCTCGAAATCTAACTATGGCTACACCTTC

J: TRBJ2-3
D: -
V: TRBV18
size: -
CDR3: CASSPPQGIQADTQYF
DNA: TGTGCCAGCTCACCACCTCAGGGGATACAGGCAGATACGCAGTATTTT

J: TRBJ2-7
D: -
V: TRBV10-2
size: -
CDR3: CASSESILIYEQYF
DNA: TGCGCCAGCAGTGAGTCGATTCTCATCTACGAGCAGTACTTC

J: TRBJ2-2
D: TRBD2
V: TRBV28
size: -
CDR3: CASSTGGKLFF
DNA: TGTGCCAGCAGTACGGGGGGGAAGCTGTTTTTT

J: TRBJ1-5
D: TRBD1
V: TRBV19
size: -
CDR3: CASRNRGAYSNQPQHF
DNA: TGTGCCAGTAGAAACAGGGGGGCCTATAGCAATCAGCCCCAGCATTTT